These 24 T cell receptor beta chains came from one sample sequenced in a study of human T cells and chemical hapten exposure. The time point denotes: pre-sensitization, week 0. Stated treatment: therapeutic diphenylcyclopropenone sensitization with weekly scalp DPC. Via MiXCR, TCRdb re-called the RACE reads, giving one row per CDR3 protein. The data hold about 68,000 distinct CDR3 sequences, with roughly 11% observed a single time. The sample here was whole blood, taken in connection with sensitization to the hapten diphenylcyclopropenone (DPC). The receptors here all came from a woman in her 50s with alopecia areata. Some clones in this sample may be carry-over from other donors' samples.

This clonotype was observed at least ten times. The rearrangement joins TRBV6-2 or TRBV6-3 to TRBJ1-1, with 7 nucleotides matching TRBD1. Unmatched junction bases numbered 10, after V lost 6 bases and J lost 3 bases. The germline V gene encodes CDR1 MNHEY and CDR2 SVGEGT. The CDR3 covers 15 residues. The CDR3 spells CASSSQGSADTEAFF. The DNA for the CDR3 is TGTGCCAGCAGCTCACAGGGGTCGGCGGACACTGAAGCTTTCTTT.

The rearrangement uses TRBV9 and TRBJ2-7, with 8 bases identical to TRBD1. V lost 2 bases and J lost 6; bases outside the gene matches: 7. The CDR3 has 14 residues. Per germline, CDR1 SGDLS and CDR2 YYNGEE. The CDR3 DNA follows: TGTGCCAGCAGCGTCAACAGGGGGATGAGCGAGCAGTACTTC. Residues: CASSVNRGMSEQYF.

This clonotype was found a few times. V gene TRBV2 combines with J gene TRBJ2-6, with D possibly called TRBD1 or TRBD2 (5 bases each). V lost 6 bases and J 4 bases, leaving 13 bases between the germline ends. The CDR3 sequence is 15 residues long. Germline V gives CDR1 SNHLY, CDR2 FYNNEI. The DNA for the CDR3 is TGTGCCAGCAGGACCGGGGCTATGGGGGCCAACGTCCTGACTTTC. Translated: CASRTGAMGANVLTF.

The sample holds many counts of this clonotype. J is TRBJ1-1 and V is TRBV5-1; D is unresolved. CDR3 size: 16 residues. The V and J ends lost 3 bases and 3 bases respectively, with 18 bases between them. In germline, CDR1 is SGHRS, CDR2 YFSETQ. The CDR3, as DNA: TGCGCCAGCAGCTGGGGTGACTCCCTCGGGGACACTGAAGCTTTCTTT. Protein: CASSWGDSLGDTEAFF.

This clonotype was seen a handful of times. The genes are TRBV6-5 and TRBJ2-1; D might be TRBD1 (6 bases). This CDR3 has 14 residues. From germline, CDR1 is MNHEY and CDR2 SVGAGI. V was pared by 5 bases and J by 6 bases, with 14 bases between. The CDR3, as DNA: TGTGCCAGCAGTCCCCGGACAGTCTCCAATGAGCAGTTCTTC. Amino acid sequence: CASSPRTVSNEQFF.

This clonotype was seen a few times. The chain has TRBV3-1 and TRBJ2-3, with a tentative D call TRBD2 (6 bases). Germline CDR1 reads LGHDT; CDR2 reads YNNKEL (reference sequence). V was shortened by 1 base and J by 0 bases, with 11 bases between the two germline ends. This CDR3 spans 16 amino acids. Written as DNA, the CDR3 is TGTGCCAGCAGCCAAGTGGGACTTCGTAGCACAGATACGCAGTATTTT. Protein sequence: CASSQVGLRSTDTQYF.

The table lists this clonotype with many counts. The genes are TRBV2 and TRBJ2-3; TRBD1 matches 9 bases. Trimming removed 7 bases from V and 4 bases from J; junction bases left unmatched: 12. Germline CDR1 SNHLY, CDR2 FYNNEI. The CDR3 spans 16 residues. The CDR3 loop reads CASTLTTGGPPDTQYF. The DNA for the CDR3 is TGTGCCAGCACCCTCACTACAGGGGGCCCCCCAGATACGCAGTATTTT. Full variable domain (rest looked up from reference TRBV2 and TRBJ2-3): EPEVTQTPSHQVTQMGQEVILRCVPISNHLYFYWYRQILGQKVEFLVSFYNNEISEKSEIFDDQFSVERPDGSNFTLKIRSTKLEDSAMYFCASTLTTGGPPDTQYFGPGTRLTVL.

This clonotype was counted between two and nine times. The rearrangement joins TRBV7-2 to TRBJ2-5; 10 positions agree with TRBD2. The CDR3 totals 16 residues. J was trimmed by 2 bases and V by 5 bases; bases with no gene match: 8. Germline V lookup: CDR1 SGHTA, CDR2 FQGNSA. The CDR3 is CASSQRTSGLQETQYF. Here the CDR3 DNA reads TGTGCCAGCAGCCAAAGGACTAGCGGATTACAAGAGACCCAGTACTTC.

This clonotype came up many times. The chain links TRBV6-1 to TRBJ1-2; a weak D match, TRBD1 (6 bases). Trimming pared 11 bases from V and 5 bases from J, leaving 24 bases between. The germline CDR1 and CDR2 sequences are MNHNS and SASEGT. The length of the CDR3 is 15 residues. The CDR3 region has the DNA TGTGCCTGTCAATCGGTGGCAGGGGTAGTTTATGGCTACACCTTC. Translated, it gives CACQSVAGVVYGYTF.

This clonotype was seen a few times. V and J are TRBV20-1 and TRBJ1-5, with D possibly matching TRBD1 (5 bases). Germline CDR1 reads DFQATT; CDR2 reads SNEGSKA (reference sequence). The CDR3 spans 14 residues. Between the trimmed V and J ends, which lost 5 bases and 0 bases, there was a span of 11 bases. In nucleotides, the CDR3 is TGCAGTGCTGGGGCGAGGGATAGCAATCAGCCCCAGCATTTT. Its translation is CSAGARDSNQPQHF.

As regards this clonotype: A clone one base away is much larger, so this may be a read error. The CDR3 DNA reads as TGTGCCAGCAGCTTTGACAAGTCCTACGAGCGGTACTTC. It is translated as CASSFDKSYERYF. J is TRBJ2-7 and V is TRBV13, with no clear D. The germline CDR1 and CDR2 sequences are PRHDT and FYEKMQ (reference sequence). CDR3 size: 13 residues.

This chain links TRBV3-1 with TRBJ2-4; 7 nucleotides agree with TRBD1. This CDR3 has 16 residues. The V gene end was trimmed by 4 bases and the J gene end by 3 bases; junction bases not matched to a gene: 9. Germline-derived CDR1 and CDR2 are LGHDT and YNNKEL (reference sequence). CDR3 sequence reads: CASSLRHGDSKNIQYF. CDR3 nucleotide sequence: TGTGCCAGCAGCCTCCGTCATGGGGACAGCAAAAACATTCAGTACTTC.

This clonotype has a count of ten or more. V is TRBV3-1 and J is TRBJ1-6; D gene uncertain. Germline CDR1 and CDR2: LGHDT and YNNKEL (reference sequence). CDR3 length equals 13 residues. Trimming stripped 2 bases from V and 7 bases from J, with 6 bases between. CDR3 nucleotide sequence: TGTGCCAGCAGCCAACTGTCCAATTCACCCCTCCACTTT. Translation: CASSQLSNSPLHF.

The gene calls are TRBV28 and TRBJ1-6, with TRBD1 identical over 10 bases. CDR3 length: 15 residues. Unmatched junction bases numbered 14, after V lost 7 bases and J lost 14 bases. Per germline, CDR1 MDHEN and CDR2 SYDVKM. The chain's CDR3 is CASTPGQGPLVALHF. The CDR3 DNA is TGTGCCAGCACCCCGGGACAGGGGCCCTTGGTCGCCCTCCACTTT.

This clonotype has a count of ten or more. The chain employs TRBV12-3 or TRBV12-4 and TRBJ2-2; D possibly corresponds to TRBD2 (5 bases). The V gene lost 7 bases and the J gene lost 7 bases, with 19 bases spanning the gap. CDR3 size: 15 residues. Here the CDR3 reads CASIGGPRKDGELFF. The CDR3 coding sequence is TGTGCCAGCATTGGAGGCCCCCGCAAGGACGGGGAGCTGTTTTTT.

This clonotype came up many times. This chain joins TRBV20-1 and TRBJ2-2; a possible D gene is TRBD2 (6 bases). Trimming took off 1 base at V and 1 base at J, with 10 bases between the two ends. The CDR3 is made up of 15 amino acids. In germline, CDR1 is DFQATT, CDR2 SNEGSKA (reference sequence). CDR3 sequence (DNA): TGCAGTGCTAGAGCCTTCGGGGGGAACACCGGGGAGCTGTTTTTT. Translated, it gives CSARAFGGNTGELFF.

In DNA form, the CDR3 reads TGTGCCAGCAGCACGACAGGGATTCCTTCACCCCTCCACTTT. This encodes CASSTTGIPSPLHF. This sequence joins TRBV12-3 or TRBV12-4 and TRBJ1-6; 7 bases are a match to TRBD1. The junction had 8 bases not matched to a gene; V was cut back by 6 bases and J by 9 bases. The CDR3 has 14 amino acids.

The chain is built from TRBV19 and TRBJ2-2; D uncertain. V was clipped by 3 bases and J by 4 bases, with 12 bases between them. This CDR3 region has 15 residues. CDR1 and CDR2 from the germline V gene are LNHDA and SQIVND (reference sequence). CDR3 bases: TGTGCCAGTAGTATCGGTATAGGATCCACCGGGGAGCTGTTTTTT. This codes for CASSIGIGSTGELFF.

This clonotype was found many times. V gene TRBV29-1 combines with J gene TRBJ2-7; D uncertain. The V and J ends lost 4 bases and 0 bases respectively, with 10 bases between them. Germline CDR1 SQVTM, CDR2 ANQGSEA. CDR3 size: 13 residues. The CDR3 reads CSVVGSPSYEQYF. The CDR3 DNA reads TGCAGCGTTGTCGGCAGTCCCTCCTACGAGCAGTACTTC.

This clonotype was detected many times. V and J are TRBV9 and TRBJ2-7, with D possibly TRBD2 on 5 matching bases. CDR1 and CDR2 from the germline V gene are SGDLS and YYNGEE. CDR3 length: 15 residues. Trimming cost V 0 bases and J 3 bases, with 13 bases left between them. The CDR3 sequence: CASSVGIGGFYEQYF. CDR3 nucleotides: TGTGCCAGCAGCGTAGGGATCGGAGGTTTCTACGAGCAGTACTTC.

The chain links TRBV2 to TRBJ1-6; 7 nucleotides align to TRBD1. The junction had 9 bases not matched to a gene; V was cut back by 6 bases and J by 7 bases. The germline V gene has CDR1 SNHLY and CDR2 FYNNEI. The CDR3 consists of 15 residues. The CDR3 DNA is TGTGCCAGCAGGGAACGGGACAGTGCCAATTCACCCCTCCACTTT. It codes for CASRERDSANSPLHF.

In its sample, this clonotype was seen a few times. The rearrangement joins TRBV7-3 to TRBJ1-6; D remains ambiguous. The CDR3 has 14 residues. V shed 1 base and J shed 6 bases, with 7 bases lying between them. Per the germline V gene, CDR1 is SGHTA and CDR2 is FQGTGA. The chain's CDR3 is CASSLNGPNSPLHF. CDR3 DNA sequence: TGTGCCAGCAGCTTAAATGGTCCTAATTCACCCCTCCACTTT.

This clonotype has at least ten counts. The chain combines TRBV28 with TRBJ1-2, with D unclear. The CDR3 consists of 12 residues. V was shortened by 7 bases and J by 4 bases, with 10 bases between the two germline ends. From germline, CDR1 is MDHEN and CDR2 SYDVKM. This CDR3 is CASTPGIYGYTF. The DNA for the CDR3 is TGTGCCAGCACCCCCGGAATCTATGGCTACACCTTC.

This chain joins TRBV28 and TRBJ2-2; 7 bases map to TRBD2. Germline lookup yields CDR1 MDHEN and CDR2 SYDVKM. The CDR3 contains 17 residues. V lost 5 bases, J lost 5 bases, and 14 bases stayed unmatched. CDR3 coding DNA: TGTGCCAGCAGTCCCTTTTGGAGGGAGGGCCGAACCGGGGAGCTGTTTTTT. Translating gives CASSPFWREGRTGELFF.